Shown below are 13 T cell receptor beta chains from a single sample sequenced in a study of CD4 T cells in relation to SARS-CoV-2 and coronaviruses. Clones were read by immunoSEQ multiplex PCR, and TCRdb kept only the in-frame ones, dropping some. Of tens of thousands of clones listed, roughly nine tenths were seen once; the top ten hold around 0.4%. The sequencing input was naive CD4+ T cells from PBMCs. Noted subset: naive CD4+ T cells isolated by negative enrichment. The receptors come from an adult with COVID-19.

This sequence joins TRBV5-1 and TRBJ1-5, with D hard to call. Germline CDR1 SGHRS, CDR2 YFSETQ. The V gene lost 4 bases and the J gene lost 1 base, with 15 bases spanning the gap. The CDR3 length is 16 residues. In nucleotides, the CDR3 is TGCGCCAGCAGCCCCCCTGGGATTAAGAGCAATCAGCCCCAGCATTTT. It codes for CASSPPGIKSNQPQHF.

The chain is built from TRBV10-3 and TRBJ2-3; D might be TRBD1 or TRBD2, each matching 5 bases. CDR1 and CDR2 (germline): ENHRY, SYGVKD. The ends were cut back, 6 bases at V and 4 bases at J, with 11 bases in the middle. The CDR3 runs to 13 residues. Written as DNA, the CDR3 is TGTGCCATCAGGGGGGAAGGGGCAGATACGCAGTATTTT. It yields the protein CAIRGEGADTQYF.

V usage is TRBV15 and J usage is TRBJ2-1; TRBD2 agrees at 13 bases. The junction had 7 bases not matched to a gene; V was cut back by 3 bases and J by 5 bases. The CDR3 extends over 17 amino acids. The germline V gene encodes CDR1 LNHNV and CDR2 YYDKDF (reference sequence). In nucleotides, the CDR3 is TGTGCCACCAGCAGGACCACTAGCGGGAGGGCCAACAATGAGCAGTTCTTC. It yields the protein CATSRTTSGRANNEQFF.

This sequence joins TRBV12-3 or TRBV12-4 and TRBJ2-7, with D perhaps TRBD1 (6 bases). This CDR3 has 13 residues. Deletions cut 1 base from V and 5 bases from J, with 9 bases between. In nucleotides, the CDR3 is TGTGCCAGCAGTTTAGTTACAGGGAACGAGCAGTACTTC. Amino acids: CASSLVTGNEQYF.

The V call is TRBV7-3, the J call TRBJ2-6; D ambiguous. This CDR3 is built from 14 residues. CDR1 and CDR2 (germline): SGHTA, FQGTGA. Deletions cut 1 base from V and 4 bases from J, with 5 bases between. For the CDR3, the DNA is TGTGCCAGCAGCTTAAACGGAGGGGCCAACGTCCTGACTTTC. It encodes CASSLNGGANVLTF.

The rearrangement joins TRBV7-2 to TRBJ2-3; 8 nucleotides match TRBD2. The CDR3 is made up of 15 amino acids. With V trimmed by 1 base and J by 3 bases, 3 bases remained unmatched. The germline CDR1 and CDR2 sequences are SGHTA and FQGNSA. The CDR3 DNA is TGTGCCAGCAGCTTAGGCCGGGGGGGAACAGATACGCAGTATTTT. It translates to CASSLGRGGTDTQYF.

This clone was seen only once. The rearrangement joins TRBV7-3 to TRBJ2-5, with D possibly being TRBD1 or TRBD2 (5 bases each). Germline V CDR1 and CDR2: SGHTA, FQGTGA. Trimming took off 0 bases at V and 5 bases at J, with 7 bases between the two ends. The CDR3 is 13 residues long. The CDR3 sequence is CASSLTGVETQYF. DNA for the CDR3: TGTGCCAGCAGCTTAACGGGGGTGGAGACCCAGTACTTC.

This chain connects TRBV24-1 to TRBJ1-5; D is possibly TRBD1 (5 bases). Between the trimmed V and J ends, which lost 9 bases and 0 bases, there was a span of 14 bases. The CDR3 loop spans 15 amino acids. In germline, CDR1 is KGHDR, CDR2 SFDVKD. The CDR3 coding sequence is TGTGCCACCTCAATGGAGGGGAGTAGCAATCAGCCCCAGCATTTT. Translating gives CATSMEGSSNQPQHF.

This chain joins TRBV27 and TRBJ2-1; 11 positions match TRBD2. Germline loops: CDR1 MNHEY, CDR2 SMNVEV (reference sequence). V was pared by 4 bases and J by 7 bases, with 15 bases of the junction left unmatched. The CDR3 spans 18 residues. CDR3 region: CASSSRGLAGGGANEQFF. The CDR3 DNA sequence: TGTGCCAGCAGTTCCCGGGGGCTAGCGGGAGGAGGGGCAAATGAGCAGTTCTTC.

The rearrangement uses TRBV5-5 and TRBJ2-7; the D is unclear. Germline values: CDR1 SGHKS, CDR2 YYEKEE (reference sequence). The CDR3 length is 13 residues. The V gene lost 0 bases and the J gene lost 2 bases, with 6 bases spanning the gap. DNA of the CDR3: TGTGCCAGCAGCTTGGTACAGACCTACGAGCAGTACTTC. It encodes CASSLVQTYEQYF. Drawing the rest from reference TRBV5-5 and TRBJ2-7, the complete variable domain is DAGVTQSPTHLIKTRGQQVTLRCSPISGHKSVSWYQQVLGQGPQFIFQYYEKEERGRGNFPDRFSARQFPNYSSELNVNALLLGDSALYLCASSLVQTYEQYFGPGTRLTVT.

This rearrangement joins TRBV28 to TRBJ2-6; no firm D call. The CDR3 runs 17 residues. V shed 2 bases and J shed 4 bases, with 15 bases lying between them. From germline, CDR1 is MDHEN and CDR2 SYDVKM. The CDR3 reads CASSLRSWKTGANVLTF. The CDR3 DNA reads TGTGCCAGCAGTTTACGTTCATGGAAAACAGGGGCCAACGTCCTGACTTTC.

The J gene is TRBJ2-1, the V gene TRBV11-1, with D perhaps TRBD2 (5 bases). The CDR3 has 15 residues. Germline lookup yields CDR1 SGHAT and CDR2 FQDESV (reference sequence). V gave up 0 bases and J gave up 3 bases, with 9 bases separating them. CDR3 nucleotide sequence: TGTGCCAGCAGCTTAGCGCGAGGAGGCTACAATGAGCAGTTCTTC. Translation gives CASSLARGGYNEQFF.

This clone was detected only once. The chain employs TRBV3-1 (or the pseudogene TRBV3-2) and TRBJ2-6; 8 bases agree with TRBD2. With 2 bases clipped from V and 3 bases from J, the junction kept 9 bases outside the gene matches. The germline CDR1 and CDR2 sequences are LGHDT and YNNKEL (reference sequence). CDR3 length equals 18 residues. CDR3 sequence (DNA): TGTGCCAGCAGCCAACGATTACGGGGGGGCTATGGGGCCAACGTCCTGACTTTC. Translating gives CASSQRLRGGYGANVLTF.